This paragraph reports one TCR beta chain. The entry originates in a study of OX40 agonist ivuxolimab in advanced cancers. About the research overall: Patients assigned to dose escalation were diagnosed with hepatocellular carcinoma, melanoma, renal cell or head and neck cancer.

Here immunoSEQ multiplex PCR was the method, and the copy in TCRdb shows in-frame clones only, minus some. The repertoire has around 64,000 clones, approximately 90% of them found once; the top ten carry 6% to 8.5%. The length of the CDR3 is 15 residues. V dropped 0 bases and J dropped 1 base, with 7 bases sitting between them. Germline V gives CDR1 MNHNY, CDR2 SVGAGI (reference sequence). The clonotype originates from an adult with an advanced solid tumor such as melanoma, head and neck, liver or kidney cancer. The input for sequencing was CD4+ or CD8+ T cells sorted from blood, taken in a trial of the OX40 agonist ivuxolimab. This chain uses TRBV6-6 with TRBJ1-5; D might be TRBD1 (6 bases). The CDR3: CASSYSTGSNQPQHF. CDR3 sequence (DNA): TGTGCCAGCAGTTACTCGACAGGCAGCAATCAGCCCCAGCATTTT.